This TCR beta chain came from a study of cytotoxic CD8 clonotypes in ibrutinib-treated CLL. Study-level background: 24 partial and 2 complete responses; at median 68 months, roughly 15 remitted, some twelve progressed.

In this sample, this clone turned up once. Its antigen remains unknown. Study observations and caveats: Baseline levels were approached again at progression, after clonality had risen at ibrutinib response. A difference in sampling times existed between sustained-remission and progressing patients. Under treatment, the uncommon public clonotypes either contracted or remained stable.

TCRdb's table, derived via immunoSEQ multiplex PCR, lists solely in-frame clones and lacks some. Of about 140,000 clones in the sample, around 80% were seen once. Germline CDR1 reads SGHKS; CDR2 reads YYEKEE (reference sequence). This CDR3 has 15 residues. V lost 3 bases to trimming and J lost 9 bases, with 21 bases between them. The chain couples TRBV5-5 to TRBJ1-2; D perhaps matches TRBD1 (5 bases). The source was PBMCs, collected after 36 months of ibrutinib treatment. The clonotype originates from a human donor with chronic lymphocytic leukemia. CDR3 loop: CASSWGQPDTGRYTF. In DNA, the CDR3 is TGTGCCAGCAGCTGGGGTCAACCGGACACCGGGCGCTACACCTTC.